This T cell receptor (beta chain) was identified during a study of identifying expanded T cells in peripheral blood. V lost 2 bases to trimming and J lost 8 bases, with 10 bases between them. Germline V CDR1 and CDR2: SGHVS, FNYEAQ. The CDR3 totals 13 residues. The repertoire was sequenced with immunoSEQ multiplex PCR; TCRdb's copy has only in-frame clones and lacks some. The data hold around 90,000 clones, with approximately 90% observed a single time. This clone was seen just once. The sequence was collected from a person aged 18 to 75 in good health. Sequenced: blood. V and J are TRBV7-6 and TRBJ2-1; a possible D gene is TRBD2 (5 bases). Here the CDR3 DNA reads TGTGCCAGCAGCTTATCAACGGACTATGAGCAGTTCTTC. As protein: CASSLSTDYEQFF.